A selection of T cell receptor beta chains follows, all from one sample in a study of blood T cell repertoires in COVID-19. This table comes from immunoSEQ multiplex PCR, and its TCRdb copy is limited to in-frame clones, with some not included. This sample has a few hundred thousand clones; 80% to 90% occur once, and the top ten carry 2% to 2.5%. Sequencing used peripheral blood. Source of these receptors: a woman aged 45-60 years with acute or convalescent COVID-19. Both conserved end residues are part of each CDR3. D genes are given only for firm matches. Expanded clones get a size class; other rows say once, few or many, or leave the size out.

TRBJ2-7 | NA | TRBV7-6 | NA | CASSLLTGNSYEQYF | TGTGCCAGCAGCCTCTTGACAGGAAACTCCTACGAGCAGTACTTC
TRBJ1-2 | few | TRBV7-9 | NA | CASSLARQFNYGYTF | TGTGCCAGCAGCTTAGCCCGACAGTTTAACTATGGCTACACCTTC
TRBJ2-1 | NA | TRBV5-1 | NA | CASSLQDNSYNEQFF | TGCGCCAGCAGCCTACAGGATAATTCCTACAATGAGCAGTTCTTC
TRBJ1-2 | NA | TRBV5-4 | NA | CASSSREAGLPGYGYTF | TGTGCCAGCAGCTCAAGGGAGGCAGGGCTCCCAGGGTATGGCTACACCTTC
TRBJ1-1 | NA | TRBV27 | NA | CASSRTLGPMEAFF | TGTGCCAGCAGTAGGACCCTGGGGCCCATGGAAGCTTTCTTT
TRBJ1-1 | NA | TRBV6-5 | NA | CASRVGVKGMTEAFF | TGTGCCAGCCGGGTCGGGGTCAAGGGTATGACTGAAGCTTTCTTT
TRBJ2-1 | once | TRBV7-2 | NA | CASSLPGSYNEQFF | TGTGCCAGCAGCTTACCGGGATCCTACAATGAGCAGTTCTTC
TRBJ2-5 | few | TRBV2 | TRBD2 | CASSTSGQETQYF | TGTGCCAGTTCGACTAGCGGGCAAGAGACCCAGTACTTC
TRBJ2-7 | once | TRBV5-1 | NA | CASKRTDSYEQYF | TGCGCCAGCAAACGCACAGACTCCTACGAGCAGTACTTC
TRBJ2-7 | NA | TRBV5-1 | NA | CASSSQGASNEQYF | TGCGCCAGCAGCTCACAGGGCGCATCCAACGAGCAGTACTTC
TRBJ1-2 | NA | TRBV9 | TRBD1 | CASSAGIQGRLGYTF | TGTGCCAGCAGCGCCGGGATACAGGGGCGTCTTGGCTACACCTTC
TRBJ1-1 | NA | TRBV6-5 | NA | CASSYSRGRPEAFF | TGTGCCAGCAGTTACTCTCGGGGTCGGCCTGAAGCTTTCTTT
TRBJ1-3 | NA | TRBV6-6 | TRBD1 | CASSPRTGGNSGNTIYF | TGTGCCAGCAGTCCCCGGACAGGGGGCAACTCTGGAAACACCATATATTTT
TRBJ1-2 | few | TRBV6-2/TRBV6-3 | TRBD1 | CASSRRTGITYGYTF | TGTGCCAGCAGCCGTAGGACAGGCATTACCTATGGCTACACCTTC
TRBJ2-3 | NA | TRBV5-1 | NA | CASSFSTLSTDTQYF | TGCGCCAGCAGCTTTTCGACACTTAGCACAGATACGCAGTATTTT
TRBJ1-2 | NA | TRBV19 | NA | CASSTSGEIYGYTF | TGTGCCAGTAGTACCTCAGGGGAGATCTATGGCTACACCTTC
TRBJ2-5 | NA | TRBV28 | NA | CASSRGRETQYF | TGTGCCAGCAGTAGGGGCCGGGAGACCCAGTACTTC
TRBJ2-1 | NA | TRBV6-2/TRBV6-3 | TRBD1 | CASSYGSPGGSYNEQFF | TGTGCCAGCAGTTACGGTAGTCCAGGGGGCTCCTACAATGAGCAGTTCTTC
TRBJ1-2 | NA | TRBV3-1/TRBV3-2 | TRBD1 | CASSQGTGNYGYTF | TGTGCCAGCAGCCAAGGGACAGGGAACTATGGCTACACCTTC
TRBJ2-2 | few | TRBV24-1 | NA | CATSEARETGELFF | TGTGCCACCAGTGAGGCTAGAGAAACCGGGGAGCTGTTTTTT
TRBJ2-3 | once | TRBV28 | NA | CASSLTLRQGMKTDTQYF | TGTGCCAGCAGTTTAACCCTTCGTCAGGGAATGAAGACAGATACGCAGTATTTT
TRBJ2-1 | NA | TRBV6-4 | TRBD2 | CASSDGTSVGNEQFF | TGTGCCAGCAGTGACGGGACTAGCGTCGGGAATGAGCAGTTCTTC
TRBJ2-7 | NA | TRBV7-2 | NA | CASSLRLGGAYEQYF | TGTGCCAGCAGCTTAAGACTTGGCGGAGCCTACGAGCAGTACTTC
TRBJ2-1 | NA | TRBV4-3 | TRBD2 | CASSHPAGGGTEQFF | TGCGCCAGCAGCCACCCCGCGGGGGGGGGTACTGAGCAGTTCTTC
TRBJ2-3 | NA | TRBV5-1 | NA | CASSPGTLSSDTQYF | TGCGCCAGCAGCCCCGGGACTTTATCTTCGGATACGCAGTATTTT
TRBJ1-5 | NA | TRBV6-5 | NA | CASTPQGSNQPQHF | TGTGCCAGCACCCCGCAGGGTAGCAATCAGCCCCAGCATTTT
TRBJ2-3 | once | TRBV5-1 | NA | CASSLTSRTDTQYF | TGCGCCAGCAGCTTGACTTCTCGCACAGATACGCAGTATTTT
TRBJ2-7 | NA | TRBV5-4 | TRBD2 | CASSLGGLAGAYEQYF | TGTGCCAGCAGCTTGGGGGGACTAGCGGGGGCCTACGAGCAGTACTTC
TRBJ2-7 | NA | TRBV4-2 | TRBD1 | CASSPTRDRGSYEQYF | TGTGCCAGCAGCCCGACCCGGGACAGGGGATCCTACGAGCAGTACTTC
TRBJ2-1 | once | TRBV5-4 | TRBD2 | CASSLGELAGWAEQFF | TGTGCCAGCAGCTTGGGGGAACTAGCGGGATGGGCTGAGCAGTTCTTC
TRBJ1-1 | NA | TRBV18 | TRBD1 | CASSSIQTGGNTEAFF | TGTGCCAGCTCCTCTATCCAAACAGGGGGGAACACTGAAGCTTTCTTT
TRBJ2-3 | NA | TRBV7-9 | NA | CASTTARRTDTQYF | TGTGCCAGCACGACCGCGAGGCGCACAGATACGCAGTATTTT
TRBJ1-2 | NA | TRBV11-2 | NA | CASSFPGISGYGYTF | TGTGCCAGCAGCTTTCCAGGGATTTCGGGCTATGGCTACACCTTC
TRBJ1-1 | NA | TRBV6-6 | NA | CASCRPLAGPEAFF | TGTGCCAGCTGTCGCCCTTTGGCAGGGCCTGAAGCTTTCTTT
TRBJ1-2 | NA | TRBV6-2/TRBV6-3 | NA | CASSPQGSYGYTF | TGTGCCAGCAGCCCACAGGGCTCCTATGGCTACACCTTC
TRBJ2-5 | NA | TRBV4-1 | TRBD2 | CASSQGNLAGGRETQYF | TGCGCCAGCAGCCAAGGCAACCTAGCGGGGGGCCGAGAGACCCAGTACTTC
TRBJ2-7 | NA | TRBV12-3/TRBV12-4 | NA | CASSLNTYEQYF | TGTGCCAGCAGTTTAAACACCTACGAGCAGTACTTC
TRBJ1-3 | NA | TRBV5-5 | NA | CASSHRQVPGNTIYF | TGTGCCAGCAGCCATCGACAAGTCCCTGGAAACACCATATATTTT
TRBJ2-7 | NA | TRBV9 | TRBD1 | CASSTRDSSYEQYF | TGTGCCAGCAGCACTAGGGACAGCTCCTACGAGCAGTACTTC
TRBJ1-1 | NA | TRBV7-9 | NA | CASSDTGGRLPYRNTEAFF | TGTGCCAGCAGCGACACCGGTGGCAGGCTACCCTACCGGAACACTGAAGCTTTCTTT
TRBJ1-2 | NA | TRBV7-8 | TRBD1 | CASSSGQGYGYTF | TGTGCCAGCAGCTCGGGACAGGGGTATGGCTACACCTTC
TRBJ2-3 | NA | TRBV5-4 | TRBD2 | CASSLELAGGHGDTQYF | TGTGCCAGCAGCTTGGAACTAGCGGGGGGGCATGGAGATACGCAGTATTTT
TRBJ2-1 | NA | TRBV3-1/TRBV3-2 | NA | CASSLDRDWPENEQFF | TGTGCCAGCAGCCTCGACCGGGACTGGCCTGAAAATGAGCAGTTCTTC
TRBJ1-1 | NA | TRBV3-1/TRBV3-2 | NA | CASSQEERVTEAFF | TGTGCCAGCAGCCAAGAAGAGAGGGTCACTGAAGCTTTCTTT
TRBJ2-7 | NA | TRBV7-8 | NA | CASSLAGQFSYEQYF | TGTGCCAGCAGCTTAGCAGGACAGTTCTCCTACGAGCAGTACTTC
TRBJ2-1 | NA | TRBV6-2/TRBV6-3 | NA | CASSSEGYNEQFF | TGTGCCAGCAGTTCGGAGGGGTACAATGAGCAGTTCTTC
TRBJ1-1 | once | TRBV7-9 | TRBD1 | CASSSLTGRTEAFF | TGTGCCAGCAGCTCGTTGACAGGGCGCACTGAAGCTTTCTTT